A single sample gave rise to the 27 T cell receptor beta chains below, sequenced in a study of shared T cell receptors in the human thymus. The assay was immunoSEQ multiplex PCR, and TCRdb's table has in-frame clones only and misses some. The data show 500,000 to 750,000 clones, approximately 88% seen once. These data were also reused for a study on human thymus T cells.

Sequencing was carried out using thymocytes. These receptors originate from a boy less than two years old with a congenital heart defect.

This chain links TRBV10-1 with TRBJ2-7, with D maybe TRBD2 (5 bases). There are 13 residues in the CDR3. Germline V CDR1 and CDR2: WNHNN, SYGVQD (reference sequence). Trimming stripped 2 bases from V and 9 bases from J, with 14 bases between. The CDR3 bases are TGCGCCAGCAGTGAGGCGGGCGGCCCTGGGCAGTACTTC. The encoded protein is CASSEAGGPGQYF.

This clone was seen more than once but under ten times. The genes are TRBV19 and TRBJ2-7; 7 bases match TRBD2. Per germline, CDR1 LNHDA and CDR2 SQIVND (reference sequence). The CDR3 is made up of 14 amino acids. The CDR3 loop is CDTQTGRERNEQYF. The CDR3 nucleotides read TGTGACACACAAACCGGGCGGGAGCGGAACGAGCAGTACTTC.

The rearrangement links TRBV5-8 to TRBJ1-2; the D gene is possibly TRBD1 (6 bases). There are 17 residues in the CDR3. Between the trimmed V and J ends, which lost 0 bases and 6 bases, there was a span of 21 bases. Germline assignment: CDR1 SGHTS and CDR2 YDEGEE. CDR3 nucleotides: TGTGCCAGCAGCTTGGAAGGCAGGACGCGGAAGGGGGATGGCTACACCTTC. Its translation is CASSLEGRTRKGDGYTF.

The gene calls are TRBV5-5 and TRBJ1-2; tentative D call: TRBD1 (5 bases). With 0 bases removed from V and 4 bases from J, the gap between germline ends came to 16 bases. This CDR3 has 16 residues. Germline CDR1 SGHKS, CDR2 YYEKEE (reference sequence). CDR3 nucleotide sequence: TGTGCCAGCAGCTTGGGGGCCGCAGGGCCTCTCTATGGCTACACCTTC. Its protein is CASSLGAAGPLYGYTF. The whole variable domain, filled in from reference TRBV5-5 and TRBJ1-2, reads DAGVTQSPTHLIKTRGQQVTLRCSPISGHKSVSWYQQVLGQGPQFIFQYYEKEERGRGNFPDRFSARQFPNYSSELNVNALLLGDSALYLCASSLGAAGPLYGYTFGSGTRLTVV.

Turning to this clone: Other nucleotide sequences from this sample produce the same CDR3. The CDR3 DNA follows: TGTGCCAGTAGTCGCTACAATGAGCAGTTCTTC. Amino acids: CASSRYNEQFF. The chain recombines TRBV19 with TRBJ2-1; no clear D. V was cut by 5 bases and J by 3 bases, with 2 bases left in between. Germline CDR1 is LNHDA and CDR2 is SQIVND (reference sequence). CDR3 length: 11 residues.

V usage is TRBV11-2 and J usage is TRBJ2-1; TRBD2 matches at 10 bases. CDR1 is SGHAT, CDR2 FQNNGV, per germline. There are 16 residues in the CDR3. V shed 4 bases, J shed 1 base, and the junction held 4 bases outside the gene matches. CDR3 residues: CASSSKRGGSYNEQFF. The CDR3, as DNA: TGTGCCAGCAGCTCGAAGCGGGGGGGATCCTACAATGAGCAGTTCTTC.

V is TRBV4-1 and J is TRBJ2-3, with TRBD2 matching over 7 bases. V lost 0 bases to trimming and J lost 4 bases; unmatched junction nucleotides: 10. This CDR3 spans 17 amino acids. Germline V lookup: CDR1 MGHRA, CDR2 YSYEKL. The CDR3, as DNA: TGCGCCAGCAGCCAAGATCATGGCGGGAGCGGGGCAGATACGCAGTATTTT. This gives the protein CASSQDHGGSGADTQYF.

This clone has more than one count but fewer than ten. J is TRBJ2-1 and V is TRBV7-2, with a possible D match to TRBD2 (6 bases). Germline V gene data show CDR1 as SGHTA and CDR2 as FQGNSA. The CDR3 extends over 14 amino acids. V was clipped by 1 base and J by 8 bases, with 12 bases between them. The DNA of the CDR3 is TGTGCCAGCAGCTTAGAGGAAGGAGGGGATGAGCAGTTCTTC. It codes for CASSLEEGGDEQFF.

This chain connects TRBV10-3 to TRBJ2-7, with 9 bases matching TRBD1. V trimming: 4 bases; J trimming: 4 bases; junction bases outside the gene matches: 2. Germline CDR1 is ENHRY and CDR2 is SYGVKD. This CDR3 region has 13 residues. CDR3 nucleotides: TGTGCCATCAGTGGACAGGGGGAATACGAGCAGTACTTC. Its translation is CAISGQGEYEQYF.

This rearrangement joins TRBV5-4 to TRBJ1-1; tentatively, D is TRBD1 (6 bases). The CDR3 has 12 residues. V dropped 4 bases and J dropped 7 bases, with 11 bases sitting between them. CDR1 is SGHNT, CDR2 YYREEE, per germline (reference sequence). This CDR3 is CASSPQTGEAFF. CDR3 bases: TGTGCCAGCAGCCCTCAGACAGGTGAAGCTTTCTTT.

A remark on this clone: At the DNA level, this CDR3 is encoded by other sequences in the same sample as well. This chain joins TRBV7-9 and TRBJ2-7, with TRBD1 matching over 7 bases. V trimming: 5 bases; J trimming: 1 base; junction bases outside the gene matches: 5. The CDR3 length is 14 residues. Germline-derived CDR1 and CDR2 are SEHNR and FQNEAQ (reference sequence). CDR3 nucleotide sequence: TGTGCCAGCAGCACCGGGACAGCTTCCTACGAGCAGTACTTC. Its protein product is CASSTGTASYEQYF.

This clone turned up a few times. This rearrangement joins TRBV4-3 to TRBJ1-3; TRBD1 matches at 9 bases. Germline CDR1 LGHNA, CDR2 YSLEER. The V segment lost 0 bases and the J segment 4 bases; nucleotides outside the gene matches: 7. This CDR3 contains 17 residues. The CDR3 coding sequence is TGCGCCAGCAGCCAAGATCTGGCGGACAGGGGAGGAAACACCATATATTTT. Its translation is CASSQDLADRGGNTIYF.

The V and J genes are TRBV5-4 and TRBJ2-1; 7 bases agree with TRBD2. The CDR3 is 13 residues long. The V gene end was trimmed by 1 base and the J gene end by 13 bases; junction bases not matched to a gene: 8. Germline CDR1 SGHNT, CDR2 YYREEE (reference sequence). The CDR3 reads CASSLRLADLQFF. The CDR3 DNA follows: TGTGCCAGCAGCTTGCGGCTAGCGGACCTACAGTTCTTC. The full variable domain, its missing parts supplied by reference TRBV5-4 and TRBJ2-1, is ETGVTQSPTHLIKTRGQQVTLRCSSQSGHNTVSWYQQALGQGPQFIFQYYREEENGRGNFPPRFSGLQFPNYSSELNVNALELDDSALYLCASSLRLADLQFFGPGTRLTVL.

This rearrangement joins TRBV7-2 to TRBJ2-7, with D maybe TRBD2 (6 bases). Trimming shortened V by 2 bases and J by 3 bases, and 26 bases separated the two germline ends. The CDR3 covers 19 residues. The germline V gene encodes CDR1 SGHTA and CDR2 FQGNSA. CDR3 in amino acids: CASSLLGRGKAGRFYEQYF. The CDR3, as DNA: TGTGCCAGCAGCTTACTGGGGAGAGGGAAAGCGGGCCGTTTCTACGAGCAGTACTTC.

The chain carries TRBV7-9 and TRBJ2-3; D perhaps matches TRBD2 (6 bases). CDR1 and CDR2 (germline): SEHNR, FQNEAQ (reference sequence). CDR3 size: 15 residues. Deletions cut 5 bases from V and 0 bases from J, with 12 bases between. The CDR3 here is CASSRTGTSTDTQYF. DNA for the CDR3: TGTGCCAGCAGCCGAACCGGGACTAGCACAGATACGCAGTATTTT.

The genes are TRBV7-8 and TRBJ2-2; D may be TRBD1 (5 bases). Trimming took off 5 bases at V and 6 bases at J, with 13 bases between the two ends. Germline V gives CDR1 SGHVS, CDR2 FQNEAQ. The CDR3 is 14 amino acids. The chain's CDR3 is CASSLGQGAGELFF. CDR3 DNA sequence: TGTGCCAGCAGCCTAGGGCAAGGGGCCGGGGAGCTGTTTTTT.

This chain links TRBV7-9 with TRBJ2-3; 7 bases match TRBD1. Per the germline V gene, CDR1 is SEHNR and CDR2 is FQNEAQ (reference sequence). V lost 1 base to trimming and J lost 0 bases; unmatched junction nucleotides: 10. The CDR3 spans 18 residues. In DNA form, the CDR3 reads TGTGCCAGCAGCTTAGACCCCGACAGGGTGGAGAGCACAGATACGCAGTATTTT. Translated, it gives CASSLDPDRVESTDTQYF.

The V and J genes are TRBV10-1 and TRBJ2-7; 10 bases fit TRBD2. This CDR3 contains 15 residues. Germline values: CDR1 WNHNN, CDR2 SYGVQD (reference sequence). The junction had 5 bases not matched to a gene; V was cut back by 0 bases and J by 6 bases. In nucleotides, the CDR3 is TGCGCCAGCAGTGAGTCGAGCGGGAGGGCCTCCGAGCAGTACTTC. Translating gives CASSESSGRASEQYF.

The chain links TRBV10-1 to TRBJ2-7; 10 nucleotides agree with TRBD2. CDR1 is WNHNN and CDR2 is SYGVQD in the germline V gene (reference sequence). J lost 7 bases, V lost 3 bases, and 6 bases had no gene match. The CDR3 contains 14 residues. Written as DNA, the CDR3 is TGCGCCAGCAGTGACGGACTAGCGGAGACTGAGCAGTACTTC. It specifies CASSDGLAETEQYF.

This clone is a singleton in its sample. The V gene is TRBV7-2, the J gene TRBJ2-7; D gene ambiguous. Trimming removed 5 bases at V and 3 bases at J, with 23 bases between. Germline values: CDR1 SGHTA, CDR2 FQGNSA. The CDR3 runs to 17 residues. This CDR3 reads CASSLEPRQRSLYEQYF. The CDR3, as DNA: TGTGCCAGCAGCCTAGAACCCAGACAAAGGTCCCTCTACGAGCAGTACTTC.

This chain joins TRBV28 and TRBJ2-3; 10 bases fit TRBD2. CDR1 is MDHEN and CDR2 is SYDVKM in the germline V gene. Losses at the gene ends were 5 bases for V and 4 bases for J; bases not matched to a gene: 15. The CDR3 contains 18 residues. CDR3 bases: TGTGCCAGCAGTAAATCCTCCCCCCTAGCGGGAGACGCAGATACGCAGTATTTT. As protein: CASSKSSPLAGDADTQYF.

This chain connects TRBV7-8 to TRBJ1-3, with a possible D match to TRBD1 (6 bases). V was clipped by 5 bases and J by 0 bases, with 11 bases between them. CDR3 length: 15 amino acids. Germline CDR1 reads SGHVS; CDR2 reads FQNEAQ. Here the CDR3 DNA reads TGTGCCAGCAGCCAGGACAGCTACTCTGGAAACACCATATATTTT. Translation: CASSQDSYSGNTIYF.

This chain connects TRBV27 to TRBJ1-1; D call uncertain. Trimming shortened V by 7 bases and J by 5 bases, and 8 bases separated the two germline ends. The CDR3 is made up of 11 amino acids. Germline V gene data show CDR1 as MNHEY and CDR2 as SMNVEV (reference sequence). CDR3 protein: CASMRYTEAFF. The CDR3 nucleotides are TGTGCCAGCATGAGGTATACTGAAGCTTTCTTT.

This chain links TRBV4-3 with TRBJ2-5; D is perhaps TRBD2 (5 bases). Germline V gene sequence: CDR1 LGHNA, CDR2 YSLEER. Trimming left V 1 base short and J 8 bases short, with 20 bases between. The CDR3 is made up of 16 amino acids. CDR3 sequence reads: CASSQVETGKSETQYF. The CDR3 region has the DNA TGCGCCAGCAGCCAAGTAGAGACGGGGAAATCTGAAACCCAGTACTTC.

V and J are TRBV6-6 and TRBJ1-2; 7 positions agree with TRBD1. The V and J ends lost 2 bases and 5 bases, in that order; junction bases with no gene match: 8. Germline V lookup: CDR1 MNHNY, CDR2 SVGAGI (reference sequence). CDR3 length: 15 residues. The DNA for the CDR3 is TGTGCCAGCAGTTACCATCGACAGGGTTTTTATGGCTACACCTTC. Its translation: CASSYHRQGFYGYTF.

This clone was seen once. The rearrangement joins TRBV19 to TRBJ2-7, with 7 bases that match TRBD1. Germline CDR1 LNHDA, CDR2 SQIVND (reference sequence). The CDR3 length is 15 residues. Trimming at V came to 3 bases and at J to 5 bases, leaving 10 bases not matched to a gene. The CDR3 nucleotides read TGTGCCAGTAGTATGGGACAGTCCGTCGTGGACGAGCAGTACTTC. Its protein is CASSMGQSVVDEQYF.

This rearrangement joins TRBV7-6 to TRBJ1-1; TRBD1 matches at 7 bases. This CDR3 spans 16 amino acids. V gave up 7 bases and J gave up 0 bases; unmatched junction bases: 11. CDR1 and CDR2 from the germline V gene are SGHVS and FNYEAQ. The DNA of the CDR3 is TGTGCCAGCAACTTCGGTCGGGACAGCATGAACACTGAAGCTTTCTTT. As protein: CASNFGRDSMNTEAFF.